This record covers a single T cell receptor (beta chain). Study processing details: For nucleated cells, counts were estimated from reference gene primer amplification. Data came from immunoSEQ multiplex PCR; TCRdb stores just in-frame clones and leaves some out. From that table come the V and J calls and clone size; the DNA was used to work out D and trimming. The sample records roughly 260,000 clones, 82% being singletons. The CDR3 runs to 13 residues. Germline V gives CDR1 GTSNPN, CDR2 SVGIG (reference sequence). V dropped 4 bases and J dropped 3 bases, with 10 bases sitting between them. This sample was included in a study of blood T cell repertoires in COVID-19. Across the whole study: The study drew acute and convalescent COVID-19 samples from the United States, Italy and Spain. Sources were T cells, B-cell-depleted T cells, or PBMCs; the material itself was cDNA or gDNA.

Source material: peripheral blood. The J gene is TRBJ1-3, the V gene TRBV30; D is perhaps TRBD1 (5 bases). The TCR originated in a woman over 75 with active or convalescent COVID-19. This CDR3 reads CAWMGGFGNTIYF. CDR3 sequence (DNA): TGTGCCTGGATGGGGGGGTTTGGAAACACCATATATTTT.